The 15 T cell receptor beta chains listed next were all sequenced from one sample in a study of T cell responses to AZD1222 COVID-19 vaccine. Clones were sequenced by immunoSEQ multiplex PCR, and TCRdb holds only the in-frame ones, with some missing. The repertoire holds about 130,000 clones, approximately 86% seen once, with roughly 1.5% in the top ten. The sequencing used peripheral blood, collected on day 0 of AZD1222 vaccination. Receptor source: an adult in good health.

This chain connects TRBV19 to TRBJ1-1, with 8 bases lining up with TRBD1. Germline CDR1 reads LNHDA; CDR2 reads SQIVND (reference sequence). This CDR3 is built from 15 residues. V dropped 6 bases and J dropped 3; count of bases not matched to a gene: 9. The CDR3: CASRYRDRLDTEAFF. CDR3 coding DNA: TGTGCCAGTAGGTATAGGGACAGGTTGGACACTGAAGCTTTCTTT.

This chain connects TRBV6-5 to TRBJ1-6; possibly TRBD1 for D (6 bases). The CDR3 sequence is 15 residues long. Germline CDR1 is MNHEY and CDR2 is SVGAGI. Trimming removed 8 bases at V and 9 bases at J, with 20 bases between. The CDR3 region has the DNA TGTGCCAGCGCCTTACAAGGGGGATCGGGTTCACCCCTCCACTTT. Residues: CASALQGGSGSPLHF.

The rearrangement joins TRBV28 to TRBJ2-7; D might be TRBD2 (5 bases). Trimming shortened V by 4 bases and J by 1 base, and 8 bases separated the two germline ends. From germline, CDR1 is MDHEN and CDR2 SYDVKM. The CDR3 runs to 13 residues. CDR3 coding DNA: TGTGCCAGCAGTTCGGGGAGTTCCTACGAGCAGTACTTC. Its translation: CASSSGSSYEQYF.

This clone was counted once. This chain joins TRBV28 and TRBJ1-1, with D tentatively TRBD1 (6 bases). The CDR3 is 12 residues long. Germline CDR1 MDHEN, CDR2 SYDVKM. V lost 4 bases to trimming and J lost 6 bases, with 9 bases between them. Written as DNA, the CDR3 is TGTGCCAGCAGTTCAGGGGTGGCTGAAGCTTTCTTT. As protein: CASSSGVAEAFF.

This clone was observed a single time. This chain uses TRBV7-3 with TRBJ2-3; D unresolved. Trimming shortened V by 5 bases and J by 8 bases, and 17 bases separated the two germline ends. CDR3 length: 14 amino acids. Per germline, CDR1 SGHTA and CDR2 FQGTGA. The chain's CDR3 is CASSVDLPAVTQYF. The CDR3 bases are TGTGCCAGCAGCGTAGACCTCCCGGCAGTTACGCAGTATTTT. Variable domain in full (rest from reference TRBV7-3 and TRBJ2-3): GAGVSQTPSNKVTEKGKYVELRCDPISGHTALYWYRQSLGQGPEFLIYFQGTGAADDSGLPNDRFFAVRPEGSVSTLKIQRTERGDSAVYLCASSVDLPAVTQYFGPGTRLTVL.

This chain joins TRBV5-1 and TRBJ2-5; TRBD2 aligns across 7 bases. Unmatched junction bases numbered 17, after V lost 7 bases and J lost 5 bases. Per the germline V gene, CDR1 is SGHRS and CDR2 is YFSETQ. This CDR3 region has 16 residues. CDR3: CASFPRGGGGGETQYF. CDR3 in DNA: TGCGCCAGCTTCCCCCGTGGCGGGGGAGGAGGGGAGACCCAGTACTTC.

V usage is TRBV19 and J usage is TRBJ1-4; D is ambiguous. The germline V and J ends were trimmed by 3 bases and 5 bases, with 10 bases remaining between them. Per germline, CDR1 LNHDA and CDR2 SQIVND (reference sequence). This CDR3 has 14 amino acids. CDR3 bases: TGTGCCAGTAGTATGACAACCCAAAATGAAAAACTGTTTTTT. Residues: CASSMTTQNEKLFF.

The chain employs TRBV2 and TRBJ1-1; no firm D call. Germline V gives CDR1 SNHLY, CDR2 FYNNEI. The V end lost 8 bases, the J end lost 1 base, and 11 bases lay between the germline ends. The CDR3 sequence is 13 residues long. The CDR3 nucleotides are TGTGCCAGCGGCCAGGCTGGGAACACTGAAGCTTTCTTT. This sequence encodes CASGQAGNTEAFF. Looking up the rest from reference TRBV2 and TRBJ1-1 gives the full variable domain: EPEVTQTPSHQVTQMGQEVILRCVPISNHLYFYWYRQILGQKVEFLVSFYNNEISEKSEIFDDQFSVERPDGSNFTLKIRSTKLEDSAMYFCASGQAGNTEAFFGQGTRLTVV.

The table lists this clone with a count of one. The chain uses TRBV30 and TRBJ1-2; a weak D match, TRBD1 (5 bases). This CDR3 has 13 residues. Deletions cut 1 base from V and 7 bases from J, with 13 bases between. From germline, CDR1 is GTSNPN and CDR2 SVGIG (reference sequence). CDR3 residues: CAWSAGIDSGYTF. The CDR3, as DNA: TGTGCCTGGAGTGCCGGAATCGACAGTGGCTACACCTTC. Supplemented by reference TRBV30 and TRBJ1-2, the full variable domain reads SQTIHQWPATLVQPVGSPLSLECTVEGTSNPNLYWYRQAAGRGLQLLFYSVGIGQISSEVPQNLSASRPQDRQFILSSKKLLLSDSGFYLCAWSAGIDSGYTFGSGTRLTVV.

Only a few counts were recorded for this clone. The CDR3 spells CASSSGLYGYTF. Here the CDR3 DNA reads TGTGCCAGCAGTTCCGGATTATATGGCTACACCTTC. V gene TRBV12-3 or TRBV12-4 combines with J gene TRBJ1-2, with no clear D. Trimming stripped 4 bases from V and 5 bases from J, with 8 bases between. This CDR3 comprises 12 residues.

The CDR3 sequence: CASCDSSPLHF. The CDR3 bases are TGTGCCAGCTGTGACAGTTCACCCCTCCACTTT. This sequence joins TRBV28 and TRBJ1-6; D is perhaps TRBD1 (5 bases). This CDR3 is built from 11 residues. CDR1 and CDR2 (germline): MDHEN, SYDVKM. Between the trimmed V and J ends, which lost 8 bases and 9 bases, there was a span of 8 bases.

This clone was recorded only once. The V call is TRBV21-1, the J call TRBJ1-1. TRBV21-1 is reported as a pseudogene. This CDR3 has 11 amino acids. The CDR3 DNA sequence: TGTGCCAGCAGCAAAGGGGAAGAAGCTTTCTTT. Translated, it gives CASSKGEEAFF.

CDR3 region: CASSQQGGRNSPLHF. CDR3 nucleotides: TGTGCCAGCAGCCAGCAAGGGGGAAGAAATTCACCCCTCCACTTT. The gene calls are TRBV4-2 and TRBJ1-6; perhaps TRBD1 as D (6 bases). The CDR3 contains 15 residues. V lost 3 bases to trimming and J lost 7 bases, with 13 bases between them. Germline V lookup: CDR1 LGHNA, CDR2 YNFKEQ.

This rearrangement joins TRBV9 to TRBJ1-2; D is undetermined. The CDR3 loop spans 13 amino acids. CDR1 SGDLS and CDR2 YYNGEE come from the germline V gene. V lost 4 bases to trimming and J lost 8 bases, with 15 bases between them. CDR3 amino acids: CASSQTHTGGYTF. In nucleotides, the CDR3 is TGTGCCAGCAGCCAGACACATACGGGGGGCTACACCTTC.

The CDR3 DNA sequence: TGTGCCAGCAGCCAGAGTGGCCTGAGGGAGCTGTTTTTT. The encoded protein is CASSQSGLRELFF. This chain uses TRBV4-2 with TRBJ2-2; D call uncertain. Germline CDR1 and CDR2: LGHNA and YNFKEQ. Trimming took 3 bases from V and 9 from J, leaving 11 bases between them. CDR3 length: 13 amino acids.